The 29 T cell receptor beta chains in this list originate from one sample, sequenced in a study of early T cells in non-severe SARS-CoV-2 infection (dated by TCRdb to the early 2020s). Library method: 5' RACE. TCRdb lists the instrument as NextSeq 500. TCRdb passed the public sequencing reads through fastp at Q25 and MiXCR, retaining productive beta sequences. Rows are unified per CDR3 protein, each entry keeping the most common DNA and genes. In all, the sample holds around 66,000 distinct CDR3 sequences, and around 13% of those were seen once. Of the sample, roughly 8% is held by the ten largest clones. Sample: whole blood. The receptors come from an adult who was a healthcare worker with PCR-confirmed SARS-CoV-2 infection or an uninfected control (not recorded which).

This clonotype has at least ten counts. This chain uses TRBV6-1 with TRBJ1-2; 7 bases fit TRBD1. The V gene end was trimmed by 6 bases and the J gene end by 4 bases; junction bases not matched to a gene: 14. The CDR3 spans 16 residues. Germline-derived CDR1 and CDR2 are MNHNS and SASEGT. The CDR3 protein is CASSDRWTGTSYGYTF. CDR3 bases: TGTGCCAGCAGCGATAGATGGACAGGAACAAGCTATGGCTACACCTTC.

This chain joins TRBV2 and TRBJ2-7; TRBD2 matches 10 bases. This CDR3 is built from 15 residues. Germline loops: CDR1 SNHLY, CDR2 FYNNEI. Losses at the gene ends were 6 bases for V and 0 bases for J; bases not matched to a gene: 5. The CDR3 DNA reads TGTGCCAGCAGCGCGACTAGCGGGCACTCCTACGAGCAGTACTTC. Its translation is CASSATSGHSYEQYF.

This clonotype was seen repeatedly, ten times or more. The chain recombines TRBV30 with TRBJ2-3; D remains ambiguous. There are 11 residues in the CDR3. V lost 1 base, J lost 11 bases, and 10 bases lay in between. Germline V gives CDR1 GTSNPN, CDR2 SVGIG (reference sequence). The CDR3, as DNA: TGTGCCTGGAGTGACAGCCCTAGGCAGTATTTT. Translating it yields CAWSDSPRQYF.

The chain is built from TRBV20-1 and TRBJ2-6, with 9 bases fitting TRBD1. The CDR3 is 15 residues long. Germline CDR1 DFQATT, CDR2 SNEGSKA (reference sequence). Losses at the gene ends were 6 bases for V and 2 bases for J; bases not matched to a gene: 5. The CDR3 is CSAPTGGAGANVLTF. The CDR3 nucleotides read TGCAGTGCCCCAACAGGGGGCGCTGGGGCCAACGTCCTGACTTTC.

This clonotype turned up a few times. CDR3: CASSLVGRGASGNQETQYF. The CDR3, as DNA: TGTGCCAGCAGCTTAGTTGGGCGAGGGGCTAGCGGGAACCAAGAGACCCAGTACTTC. The chain has TRBV7-2 and TRBJ2-5, with TRBD2 matching over 9 bases. The CDR3 has 19 amino acids. V trimming: 1 base; J trimming: 0 bases; junction bases outside the gene matches: 12. In germline, CDR1 is SGHTA, CDR2 FQGNSA.

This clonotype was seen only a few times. Written as DNA, the CDR3 is TGTGCCAGCAGTTTAGCTGGGTTCTTGGACACCGGGGAGCTGTTTTTT. Translating it yields CASSLAGFLDTGELFF. J is TRBJ2-2 and V is TRBV27; no definite D call. Between the trimmed V and J ends, which lost 2 bases and 3 bases, there was a span of 13 bases. Germline V gives CDR1 MNHEY, CDR2 SMNVEV (reference sequence). The CDR3 length is 16 residues.

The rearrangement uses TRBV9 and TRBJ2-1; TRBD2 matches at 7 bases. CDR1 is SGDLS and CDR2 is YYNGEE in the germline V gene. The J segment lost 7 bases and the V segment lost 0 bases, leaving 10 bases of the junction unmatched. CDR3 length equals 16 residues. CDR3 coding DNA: TGTGCCAGCAGCGTAGTTTCCAGAGGGGAGGGTAATGAGCAGTTCTTC. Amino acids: CASSVVSRGEGNEQFF.

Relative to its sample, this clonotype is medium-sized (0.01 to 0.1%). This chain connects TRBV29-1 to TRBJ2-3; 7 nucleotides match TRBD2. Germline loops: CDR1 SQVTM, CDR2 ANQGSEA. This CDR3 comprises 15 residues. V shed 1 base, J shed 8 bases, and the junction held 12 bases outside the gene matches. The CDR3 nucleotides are TGCAGCGTTGAAGGATTCCTGGGACTACCTCGTACGCAGTATTTT. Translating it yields CSVEGFLGLPRTQYF.

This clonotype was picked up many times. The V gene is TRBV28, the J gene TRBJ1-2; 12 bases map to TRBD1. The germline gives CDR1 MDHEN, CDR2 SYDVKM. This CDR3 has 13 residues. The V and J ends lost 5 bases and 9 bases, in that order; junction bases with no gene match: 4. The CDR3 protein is CASSGTGGRRYTF. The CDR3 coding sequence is TGTGCCAGCAGTGGGACAGGGGGCCGTCGCTACACCTTC.

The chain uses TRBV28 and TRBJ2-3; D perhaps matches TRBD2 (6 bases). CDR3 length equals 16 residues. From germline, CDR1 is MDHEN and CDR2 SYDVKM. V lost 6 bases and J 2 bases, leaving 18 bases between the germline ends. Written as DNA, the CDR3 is TGTGCCAGCAGACCTCGGGGCGGGACCTACACAGATACGCAGTATTTT. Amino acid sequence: CASRPRGGTYTDTQYF.

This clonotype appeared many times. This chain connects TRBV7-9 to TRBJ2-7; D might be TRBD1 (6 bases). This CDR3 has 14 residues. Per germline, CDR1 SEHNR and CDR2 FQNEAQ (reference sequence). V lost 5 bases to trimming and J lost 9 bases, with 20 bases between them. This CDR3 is CASSPGTPTTGQYF. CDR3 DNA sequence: TGTGCCAGCAGCCCCGGGACACCTACGACTGGGCAGTACTTC.

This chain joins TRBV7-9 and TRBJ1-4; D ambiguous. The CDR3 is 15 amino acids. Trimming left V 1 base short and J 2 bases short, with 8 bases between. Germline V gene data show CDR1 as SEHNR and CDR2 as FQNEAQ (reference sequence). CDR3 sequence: CASSLGPPTNEKLFF. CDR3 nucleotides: TGTGCCAGCAGCTTAGGCCCCCCGACTAATGAAAAACTGTTTTTT.

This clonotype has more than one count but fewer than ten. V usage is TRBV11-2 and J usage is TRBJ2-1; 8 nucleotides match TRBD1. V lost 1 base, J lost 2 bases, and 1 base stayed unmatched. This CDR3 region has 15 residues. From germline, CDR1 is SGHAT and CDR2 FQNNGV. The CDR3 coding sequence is TGTGCCAGCAGCTTAGTACAGGGGGCCTACAATGAGCAGTTCTTC. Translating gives CASSLVQGAYNEQFF.

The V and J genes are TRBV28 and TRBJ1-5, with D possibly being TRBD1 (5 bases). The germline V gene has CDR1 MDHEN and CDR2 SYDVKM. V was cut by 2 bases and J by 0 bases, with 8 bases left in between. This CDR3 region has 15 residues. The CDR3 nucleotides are TGTGCCAGCAGTTTAATAGGGGATAGCAATCAGCCCCAGCATTTT. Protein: CASSLIGDSNQPQHF.

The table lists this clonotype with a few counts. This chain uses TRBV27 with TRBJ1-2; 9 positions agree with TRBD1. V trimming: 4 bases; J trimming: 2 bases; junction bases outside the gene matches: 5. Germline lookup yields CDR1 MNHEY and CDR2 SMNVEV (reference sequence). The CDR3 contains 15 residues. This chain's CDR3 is CASSYGTGKNYGYTF. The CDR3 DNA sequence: TGTGCCAGCAGTTATGGGACAGGGAAAAACTATGGCTACACCTTC.

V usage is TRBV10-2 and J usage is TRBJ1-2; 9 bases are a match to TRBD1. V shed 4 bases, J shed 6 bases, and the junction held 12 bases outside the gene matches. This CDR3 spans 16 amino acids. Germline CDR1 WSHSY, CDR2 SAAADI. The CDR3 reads CASSVPGQGLFHGYTF. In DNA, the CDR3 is TGCGCCAGCAGTGTACCGGGACAGGGTCTTTTTCATGGCTACACCTTC.

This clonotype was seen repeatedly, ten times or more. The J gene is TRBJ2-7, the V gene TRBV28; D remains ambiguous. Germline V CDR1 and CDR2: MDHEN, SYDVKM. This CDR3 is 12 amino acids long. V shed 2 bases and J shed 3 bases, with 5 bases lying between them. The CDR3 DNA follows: TGTGCCAGCAGTTTAGCTAACTACGAGCAGTACTTC. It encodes CASSLANYEQYF.

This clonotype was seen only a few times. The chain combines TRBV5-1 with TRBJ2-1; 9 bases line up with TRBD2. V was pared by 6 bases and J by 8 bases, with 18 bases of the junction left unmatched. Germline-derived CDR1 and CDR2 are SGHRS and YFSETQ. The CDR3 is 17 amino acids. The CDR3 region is CASTLSSGRPIRDEQFF. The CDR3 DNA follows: TGCGCCAGCACCTTATCCAGCGGGAGGCCCATTCGGGATGAGCAGTTCTTC.

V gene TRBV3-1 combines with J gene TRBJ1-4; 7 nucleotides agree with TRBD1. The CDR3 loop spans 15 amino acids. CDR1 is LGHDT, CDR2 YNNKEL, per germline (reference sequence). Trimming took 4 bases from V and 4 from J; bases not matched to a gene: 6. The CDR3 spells CASSLGTVYNEKLFF. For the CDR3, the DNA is TGTGCCAGCAGCCTAGGGACAGTGTATAATGAAAAACTGTTTTTT.

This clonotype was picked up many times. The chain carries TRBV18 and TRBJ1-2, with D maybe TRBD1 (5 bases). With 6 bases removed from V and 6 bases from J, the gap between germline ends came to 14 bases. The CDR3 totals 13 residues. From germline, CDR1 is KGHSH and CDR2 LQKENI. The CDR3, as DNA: TGTGCCAGCTCCCTTGCAGGGTTGAATGGCTACACCTTC. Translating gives CASSLAGLNGYTF.

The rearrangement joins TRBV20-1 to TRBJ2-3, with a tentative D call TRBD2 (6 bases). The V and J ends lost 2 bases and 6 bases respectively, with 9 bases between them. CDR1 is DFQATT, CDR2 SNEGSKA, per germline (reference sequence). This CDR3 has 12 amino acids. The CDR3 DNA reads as TGCAGTGCTAGACCTACTAGCGATACGCAGTATTTT. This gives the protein CSARPTSDTQYF.

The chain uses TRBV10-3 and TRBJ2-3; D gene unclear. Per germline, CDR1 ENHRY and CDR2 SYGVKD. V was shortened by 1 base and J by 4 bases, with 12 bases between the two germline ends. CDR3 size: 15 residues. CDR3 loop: CAISELRAQADTQYF. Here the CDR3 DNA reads TGTGCCATCAGTGAGTTAAGAGCCCAGGCAGATACGCAGTATTTT.

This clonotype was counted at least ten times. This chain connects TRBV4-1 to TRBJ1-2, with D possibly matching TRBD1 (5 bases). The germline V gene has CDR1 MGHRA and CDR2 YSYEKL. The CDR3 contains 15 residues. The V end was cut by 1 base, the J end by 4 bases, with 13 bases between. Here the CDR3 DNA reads TGCGCCAGCAGCCAAGGAGACAGCTTAGTCTATGGCTACACCTTC. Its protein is CASSQGDSLVYGYTF.

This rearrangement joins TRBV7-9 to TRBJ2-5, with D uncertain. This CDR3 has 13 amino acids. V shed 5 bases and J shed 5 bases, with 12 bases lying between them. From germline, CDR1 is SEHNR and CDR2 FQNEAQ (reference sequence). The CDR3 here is CASSPAARETQYF. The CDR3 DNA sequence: TGTGCCAGCAGCCCCGCCGCCAGGGAGACCCAGTACTTC.

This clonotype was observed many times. In nucleotides, the CDR3 is TGTGCCAGCAGCTTAACTAGCGGTGAGCAGTTCTTC. It specifies CASSLTSGEQFF. This chain joins TRBV7-3 and TRBJ2-1, with a weak D call TRBD2 (6 bases). This CDR3 comprises 12 residues. Germline lookup yields CDR1 SGHTA and CDR2 FQGTGA. V dropped 0 bases and J dropped 9 bases, with 6 bases sitting between them.

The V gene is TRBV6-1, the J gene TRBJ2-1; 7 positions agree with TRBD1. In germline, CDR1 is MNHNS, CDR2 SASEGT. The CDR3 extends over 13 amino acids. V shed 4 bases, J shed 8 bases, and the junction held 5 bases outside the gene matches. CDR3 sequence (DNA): TGTGCCAGCAGTGCGTACAGGGGCGATGAGCAGTTCTTC. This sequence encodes CASSAYRGDEQFF.

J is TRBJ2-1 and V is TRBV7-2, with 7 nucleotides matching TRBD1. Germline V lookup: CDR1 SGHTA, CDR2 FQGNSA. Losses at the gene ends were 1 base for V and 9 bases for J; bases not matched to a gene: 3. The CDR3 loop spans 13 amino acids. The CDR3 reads CASSLGQGTEQFF. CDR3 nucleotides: TGTGCCAGCAGCTTAGGACAGGGTACTGAGCAGTTCTTC. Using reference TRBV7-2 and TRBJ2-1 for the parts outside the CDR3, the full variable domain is GAGVSQSPSNKVTEKGKDVELRCDPISGHTALYWYRQSLGQGLEFLIYFQGNSAPDKSGLPSDRFSAERTGGSVSTLTIQRTQQEDSAVYLCASSLGQGTEQFFGPGTRLTVL.

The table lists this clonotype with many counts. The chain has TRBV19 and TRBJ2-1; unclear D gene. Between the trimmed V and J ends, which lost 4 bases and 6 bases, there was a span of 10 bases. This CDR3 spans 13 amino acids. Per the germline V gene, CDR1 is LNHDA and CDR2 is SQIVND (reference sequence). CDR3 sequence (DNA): TGTGCCAGTAGTACAGGACGTGTCAATGAGCAGTTCTTC. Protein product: CASSTGRVNEQFF.

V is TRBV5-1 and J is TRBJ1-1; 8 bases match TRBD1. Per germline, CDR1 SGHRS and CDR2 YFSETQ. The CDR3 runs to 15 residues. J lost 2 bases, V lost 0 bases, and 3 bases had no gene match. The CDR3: CASSLAGGSNTEAFF. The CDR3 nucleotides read TGCGCCAGCAGCTTGGCAGGGGGCTCTAACACTGAAGCTTTCTTT.